One and the same sample provided the 26 T cell receptor beta chains below, sequenced in a study of molecular identifiers for immune sequencing clone quantification. TCRdb reanalysed the PCR reads using MiXCR and keeps one entry per CDR3 protein. The table has some 680,000 distinct CDR3 sequences, about 25% seen once; the top ten hold 0.7% to 0.95%. The sequenced material came from naive CD8+ T cells from blood, with Jurkat cell RNA spiked in. The subset was: FACS-sorted CD8+CD4-CCR7+CD45RA+ naive T cells. The source is a human donor in good health. Some libraries in this study had Jurkat cell RNA spiked in.

This clonotype has a count of ten or more. The J gene is TRBJ2-3, the V gene TRBV19, with D uncertain. The length of the CDR3 is 17 residues. Germline V gene data show CDR1 as LNHDA and CDR2 as SQIVND (reference sequence). V was pared by 7 bases and J by 3 bases, with 23 bases between. DNA of the CDR3: TGTGCCAGTACCGAGACCCCCCCCGGCGGTTTGACAGATACGCAGTATTTT. Translating gives CASTETPPGGLTDTQYF.

This clonotype was seen repeatedly, ten times or more. The chain joins TRBV14 to TRBJ1-4; D remains unclear. There are 18 residues in the CDR3. V lost 0 bases and J lost 5, with 19 bases in between. Germline loops: CDR1 SGHDN, CDR2 FVKESK. CDR3 loop: CASSQERGQVLVNEKLFF. The CDR3 coding sequence is TGTGCCAGCAGCCAAGAAAGAGGGCAGGTGCTTGTCAATGAAAAACTGTTTTTT. Based on the CDR3 plus reference TRBV14 and TRBJ1-4, the full variable domain is EAGVTQFPSHSVIEKGQTVTLRCDPISGHDNLYWYRRVMGKEIKFLLHFVKESKQDESGMPNNRFLAERTGGTYSTLKVQPAELEDSGVYFCASSQERGQVLVNEKLFFGSGTQLSVL.

The chain uses TRBV12-3 or TRBV12-4 and TRBJ2-3; TRBD2 matches at 8 bases. This CDR3 comprises 18 residues. J was trimmed by 0 bases and V by 3 bases; bases with no gene match: 11. The CDR3 loop is CASSLSSGGLSSTDTQYF. The CDR3 region has the DNA TGTGCCAGCAGTTTGTCAAGCGGGGGATTATCTAGCACAGATACGCAGTATTTT.

This clonotype has a count of ten or more. The chain combines TRBV7-9 with TRBJ2-7; 9 bases agree with TRBD2. This CDR3 is built from 15 residues. The germline gives CDR1 SEHNR, CDR2 FQNEAQ (reference sequence). The J segment lost 4 bases and the V segment lost 5 bases, leaving 9 bases of the junction unmatched. The CDR3 DNA reads TGTGCCAGCAGCATTAGCGGGAGTTTAGGGTACGAGCAGTACTTC. Protein: CASSISGSLGYEQYF.

The chain joins TRBV11-2 to TRBJ2-7; D is undetermined. Germline loops: CDR1 SGHAT, CDR2 FQNNGV. This CDR3 is built from 13 residues. V gave up 10 bases and J gave up 3 bases, with 16 bases separating them. CDR3 protein: CAIKVPGHYEQYF. The CDR3 DNA reads as TGTGCCATCAAGGTACCGGGTCACTACGAGCAGTACTTC. Full variable domain (missing parts from reference TRBV11-2 and TRBJ2-7): EAGVAQSPRYKIIEKRQSVAFWCNPISGHATLYWYQQILGQGPKLLIQFQNNGVVDDSQLPKDRFSAERLKGVDSTLKIQPAKLEDSAVYLCAIKVPGHYEQYFGPGTRLTVT.

This clonotype has just a few counts. The V and J genes are TRBV7-9 and TRBJ2-5; a possible D gene is TRBD2 (5 bases). Deletions cut 5 bases from V and 3 bases from J, with 10 bases between. The length of the CDR3 is 13 residues. Germline V CDR1 and CDR2: SEHNR, FQNEAQ (reference sequence). CDR3 DNA: TGTGCCAGCAGCCCTACTAGTGAAGAGACCCAGTACTTC. This encodes CASSPTSEETQYF.

This clonotype was picked up a small number of times. No DNA is shown, since the ends of the CDR3 on it are uncertain; the CDR3 is the one TCRdb lists. This chain connects TRBV6-2 or TRBV6-3 to TRBJ2-3; TRBD2, the table's D call, was not compared with the DNA. Germline V CDR1 and CDR2: MNHEY, SVGEGT. The CDR3 is 18 amino acids in total, end residues counted. The CDR3 region is CASSLRLEREVDTDTQYF.

This clonotype was detected once. The conserved phenylalanine or tryptophan normally closing the CDR3 is absent here, so this likely arose from a read error. The rearrangement joins TRBV11-2 to TRBJ2-3; possible D gene TRBD2, 6 bases. Per the germline V gene, CDR1 is SGHAT and CDR2 is FQNNGV. The CDR3 has 15 amino acids. The CDR3 DNA reads as TGTGTCAGCGCGACGTGGGAGGAGTCCGCAGATACGCAGTATCTT. This codes for CVSATWEESADTQYL.

In its sample, this clonotype was seen many times. The chain is built from TRBV7-6 and TRBJ1-4; D unresolved. In germline, CDR1 is SGHVS, CDR2 FNYEAQ. Trimming pared 7 bases from V and 5 bases from J, leaving 14 bases between. The CDR3 spans 14 residues. CDR3 sequence (DNA): TGTGCCAGCACGACCTTGGGTCGAAATGAAAAACTGTTTTTT. It specifies CASTTLGRNEKLFF.

This clonotype was counted a few times. CDR3 in amino acids: CASSHSPRGTSGYEQYF. The CDR3 nucleotides are TGCGCCAGCAGCCACTCGCCGCGCGGGACTAGCGGGTACGAGCAGTACTTC. The V call is TRBV4-3, the J call TRBJ2-7; 12 bases agree with TRBD2. J gave up 4 bases and V 3 bases, and 10 bases lay outside the gene matches. Germline CDR1 reads LGHNA; CDR2 reads YSLEER. CDR3 size: 17 residues.

In regard to this clonotype: The junction shows a germline mismatch at one end, possibly a read error. The V call is TRBV5-6, the J call TRBJ2-5; D is possibly TRBD1 (6 bases). From germline, CDR1 is SGHDT and CDR2 YYEEEE. The CDR3 is 15 amino acids. As DNA, the CDR3 is TGTGCCAGCAGCTTGGACTGGGGGCCTGGAGAGACCCAGCACTTC. Translated: CASSLDWGPGETQHF.

The V and J genes are TRBV7-9 and TRBJ2-7, with a weak D call TRBD2 (5 bases). Germline-derived CDR1 and CDR2 are SEHNR and FQNEAQ (reference sequence). The V and J ends lost 3 bases and 4 bases respectively, with 13 bases between them. The CDR3 loop spans 14 amino acids. The CDR3 region is CASSLVGPGYEQYF. In nucleotides, the CDR3 is TGTGCCAGCAGCTTGGTTGGGCCGGGGTACGAGCAGTACTTC.

The genes are TRBV5-1 and TRBJ2-1; 11 bases are a match to TRBD2. The germline CDR1 and CDR2 sequences are SGHRS and YFSETQ. Trimming removed 4 bases from V and 7 bases from J; junction bases left unmatched: 16. The CDR3 has 18 residues. The DNA for the CDR3 is TGCGCCAGCAGCGCCAGATCGGCTAGCGGGGGGCCGGGGAATGAGCAGTTCTTC. It specifies CASSARSASGGPGNEQFF.

Many counts were recorded for this clonotype. This chain links TRBV7-9 with TRBJ2-2; 12 positions match TRBD1. The germline gives CDR1 SEHNR, CDR2 FQNEAQ (reference sequence). V lost 5 bases, J lost 4 bases, and 5 bases stayed unmatched. The CDR3 has 16 residues. CDR3 amino acids: CASSRPGQGATGELFF. Here the CDR3 DNA reads TGTGCCAGCAGCCGCCCGGGACAGGGGGCCACCGGGGAGCTGTTTTTT.

This clonotype has ten or more counts. V is TRBV10-2 and J is TRBJ1-1; D gene ambiguous. This CDR3 is 15 amino acids long. V lost 3 bases to trimming and J lost 6 bases, with 17 bases between them. Germline assignment: CDR1 WSHSY and CDR2 SAAADI. CDR3 coding DNA: TGCGCCAGCAGTGAACCAGGAATAAATAGATCTGAAGCTTTCTTT. Translated: CASSEPGINRSEAFF.

This clonotype appeared a few times. The chain couples TRBV15 to TRBJ1-3; D not resolved. Germline V gene lookup returns CDR1 LNHNV and CDR2 YYDKDF (reference sequence). CDR3 length: 19 amino acids. Trimming left V 6 bases short and J 2 bases short, with 26 bases between. CDR3 nucleotide sequence: TGTGCCACCAGGGGTCTACCACCGGGCCCAGATGGCCCTGGAAACACCATATATTTT. Its protein product is CATRGLPPGPDGPGNTIYF.

There are many counts of this clonotype. The chain employs TRBV14 and TRBJ2-3; TRBD2 matches at 7 bases. The V gene end was trimmed by 4 bases and the J gene end by 2 bases; junction bases not matched to a gene: 3. Looked up from germline, CDR1 is SGHDN and CDR2 is FVKESK. This CDR3 has 14 residues. The CDR3 loop is CASSLGDYTDTQYF. CDR3 coding DNA: TGTGCCAGCAGCCTAGGGGACTACACAGATACGCAGTATTTT. Drawing the rest from reference TRBV14 and TRBJ2-3, the complete variable domain is EAGVTQFPSHSVIEKGQTVTLRCDPISGHDNLYWYRRVMGKEIKFLLHFVKESKQDESGMPNNRFLAERTGGTYSTLKVQPAELEDSGVYFCASSLGDYTDTQYFGPGTRLTVL.

This clonotype has just a few counts. This chain links TRBV9 with TRBJ1-3; D gene ambiguous. In germline, CDR1 is SGDLS, CDR2 YYNGEE. V was cut by 0 bases and J by 0 bases, with 7 bases left in between. This CDR3 is built from 15 residues. The CDR3 reads CASSVDSFSGNTIYF. The CDR3 DNA follows: TGTGCCAGCAGCGTAGACAGCTTCTCTGGAAACACCATATATTTT.

On this clonotype itself: This may be a read error: a much more frequent sequence differs by one nucleotide. The chain recombines TRBV30 with TRBJ1-1, with D possibly TRBD1 on 6 matching bases. Germline CDR1 GTSNPN, CDR2 SVGIG (reference sequence). The CDR3 has 12 amino acids. The CDR3 region is CDWSAGASEAFF. CDR3 nucleotides: TGTGACTGGAGTGCGGGGGCCTCTGAAGCTTTCTTT. The variable domain in full, with the rest retrieved from reference TRBV30 and TRBJ1-1, is SQTIHQWPATLVQPVGSPLSLECTVEGTSNPNLYWYRQAAGRGLQLLFYSVGIGQISSEVPQNLSASRPQDRQFILSSKKLLLSDSGFYLCDWSAGASEAFFGQGTRLTVV.

The chain links TRBV7-2 to TRBJ2-1, with a possible D match to TRBD2 (5 bases). Germline CDR1 is SGHTA and CDR2 is FQGNSA. The CDR3 has 15 residues. The germline V and J ends were trimmed by 6 bases and 0 bases, with 12 bases remaining between them. The CDR3: CASSYTTTSYNEQFF. The DNA for the CDR3 is TGTGCCAGCAGTTATACGACTACCTCCTACAATGAGCAGTTCTTC.

This clonotype has a single count. This may come from a read error, since a much larger clone is one base off. CDR3: CASHIAATSDANTGELFF. The CDR3 bases are TGTGCTAGTCACATCGCGGCCACATCGGACGCGAACACCGGGGAGCTGTTTTTT. The chain employs TRBV12-5 and TRBJ2-2; D is unclear. This CDR3 spans 18 amino acids. The V and J ends lost 8 bases and 0 bases respectively, with 22 bases between them. The germline V gene encodes CDR1 LGHNT and CDR2 FRNRAP.

V gene TRBV19 combines with J gene TRBJ2-1; 12 nucleotides agree with TRBD2. Trimming took 6 bases from V and 8 from J; bases not matched to a gene: 8. Germline CDR1 is LNHDA and CDR2 is SQIVND (reference sequence). This CDR3 contains 15 residues. This CDR3 reads CASSRLAGVVDEQFF. The CDR3 DNA sequence: TGTGCCAGTAGCAGACTAGCGGGAGTCGTTGATGAGCAGTTCTTC.

V and J are TRBV6-2 or TRBV6-3 and TRBJ1-5; D is unresolved. CDR1 MNHEY and CDR2 SVGEGT come from the germline V gene. The CDR3 is 15 amino acids. Trimming took off 8 bases at V and 0 bases at J, with 14 bases between the two ends. Here the CDR3 DNA reads TGTGCCAGCGGCCGGGTTCACCTTAGCAATCAGCCCCAGCATTTT. Translated: CASGRVHLSNQPQHF.

This clonotype was seen more than once but under ten times. J is TRBJ2-4 and V is TRBV21-1; TRBD1 reflects the table's D call only, with no check against the DNA. TRBV21-1 is classified as a pseudogene. This CDR3 region has 15 residues. CDR3 residues: CASIFRGEPKNIQYF. The CDR3 DNA reads as TGTGCCAGCATCTTCCGGGGGGAACCCAAAAACATTCAGTACTTC.

This clonotype was detected a few times. The rearrangement links TRBV9 to TRBJ2-2; tentative D call: TRBD1 (5 bases). Germline V gives CDR1 SGDLS, CDR2 YYNGEE. This CDR3 spans 14 amino acids. The V end was cut by 2 bases, the J end by 6 bases, with 11 bases between. CDR3 sequence (DNA): TGTGCCAGCAGCGTGACAGCCGCGTCCGGGGAGCTGTTTTTT. It yields the protein CASSVTAASGELFF.

This clonotype was seen a few times. The chain couples TRBV20-1 to TRBJ1-6, with TRBD1 matching 11 bases. This CDR3 has 17 residues. The junction had 12 bases not matched to a gene; V was cut back by 0 bases and J by 11 bases. Germline V gene lookup returns CDR1 DFQATT and CDR2 SNEGSKA (reference sequence). The CDR3 sequence is CSARDLDRGRSSAPLHF. CDR3 sequence (DNA): TGCAGTGCTAGAGATTTGGACAGGGGGCGAAGCAGCGCACCCCTCCACTTT.